The 3 T cell receptor beta chains listed next were all sequenced from one sample in a study of blood T cell repertoires in COVID-19. The data were produced by immunoSEQ multiplex PCR, yet TCRdb's version contains in-frame clones alone and is incomplete. The repertoire includes hundreds of thousands of clones, less than 85% of them detected once, and about 3.9% sits in the top ten. The sample comprised peripheral blood. Receptors were obtained from a woman aged 80 or over with acute or convalescent COVID-19.

This clone was detected only once. V and J are TRBV5-6 and TRBJ2-7; 8 bases are shared with TRBD2. Germline assignment: CDR1 SGHDT and CDR2 YYEEEE. This CDR3 is 14 amino acids long. Trimming removed 6 bases from V and 4 bases from J; junction bases left unmatched: 9. The CDR3 bases are TGTGCCAGCAAGGGGCGGGGGGTCCTTTACGAGCAGTACTTC. This codes for CASKGRGVLYEQYF.

The rearrangement uses TRBV27 and TRBJ1-2, with 7 bases aligning to TRBD1. The CDR3 totals 14 residues. Germline CDR1 and CDR2: MNHEY and SMNVEV (reference sequence). V lost 2 bases to trimming and J lost 0 bases; unmatched junction nucleotides: 0. The CDR3 DNA reads TGTGCCAGCAGTTTACAGGGGGCTAACTATGGCTACACCTTC. It yields the protein CASSLQGANYGYTF.

V is TRBV7-2 and J is TRBJ2-5; 8 bases agree with TRBD2. The CDR3 consists of 14 residues. V shed 5 bases and J 4 bases; nucleotides not matched to a gene: 6. The germline V gene has CDR1 SGHTA and CDR2 FQGNSA. CDR3 bases: TGTGCCAGCAGCGTGGCGGGGGGCCGAGAGACCCAGTACTTC. This translates into CASSVAGGRETQYF.